This T cell receptor beta chain is from a study of control samples from healthy donors and cancer patients (dated by TCRdb to the early 2020s). The CDR3 runs 16 residues from the cysteine to the phenylalanine. Just the 48-base CDR3 DNA is kept, in frame starting at base 1. V loses 7 bases at its end and J loses 5 bases; junction bases beyond the gene matches: 14. The germline V gene encodes CDR1 MNHEY and CDR2 SMNVEV (reference sequence). Library prep was done by the immunoSEQ multiplex PCR assay. In its TCRdb copy, this immuneACCESS table keeps in-frame sequences only and misses some clones. Where compared with another copy, unresolved V genes explain less than half of these, and the others have no known cause. Within this sample are about 58,000 clones, with 94% of them counted one time only. The ten most abundant clones make up around 3.7% of the sample. With regard to this clone: Its target antigen remains unknown. No qualities accompany the bases; no much larger clone lies one base away.

The sequence derives from a man younger than 40 in good health. Sequenced material: blood. In this chain, TRBV27 is recombined with TRBJ2-5, with TRBD1 matching 9 junction bases. The CDR3 has the sequence CASKGAGTGYRETQYF. The DNA reads TGTGCCAGCAAGGGGGCCGGGACAGGGTACCGGGAGACCCAGTACTTC.